This T cell receptor beta chain emerged from a study of OX40 agonist ivuxolimab in advanced cancers. Study-wide results and limits: Not determined was the antigen specificity of the expanded peripheral T cells. Both CD4+ and CD8+ T cell populations in blood had undergone clonal expansion by week 6 at 0.1 to 3.0 mg/kg.

Assay: immunoSEQ multiplex PCR; the TCRdb copy retains only in-frame clones and omits some. Seen here are roughly 56,000 clones, roughly 84% observed once, and the top ten hold around 4.5%. The CDR3 contains 13 residues. With 4 bases removed from V and 1 base from J, the gap between germline ends came to 11 bases. The germline gives CDR1 GTSNPN, CDR2 SVGIG (reference sequence). A note on this clone: No antigen is known for it.

Individuals having autoimmune disease history or systemic immunosuppression were not enrolled. This clonotype was sampled from an adult with an advanced solid tumor such as melanoma, head and neck, liver or kidney cancer. The V gene is TRBV30, the J gene TRBJ2-7; tentative D call: TRBD1 (6 bases). The material sequenced was CD4+ or CD8+ T cells sorted from blood, taken in a trial of the OX40 agonist ivuxolimab. CDR3 DNA: TGTGCCTGGAAGGAAGGGGGTTCCTACGAGCAGTACTTC. The encoded protein is CAWKEGGSYEQYF.